Presented here are 2 T cell receptor beta chains from one specimen sequenced in a study of cytomegalovirus exposure and HLA in healthy donors. The primer mix had 60 Vbeta and 13 Jbeta primers. TCRdb's table, derived via immunoSEQ multiplex PCR, lists solely in-frame clones and lacks some. The sample includes 210,000 or so clones, over 75% seen only once; the top ten take around 0.2%. Sequencing input: PBMCs. These receptors came from a girl aged 2 to 9 in good health and CMV-seronegative.

This sequence joins TRBV6-5 and TRBJ1-2; 7 nucleotides align to TRBD1. There are 13 residues in the CDR3. V was pared by 4 bases and J by 4 bases, with 3 bases of the junction left unmatched. The V gene's germline CDR1 is MNHEY and CDR2 SVGAGI. The DNA of the CDR3 is TGTGCCAGCAGTTCGACAGGGAGCTATGGCTACACCTTC. Amino acid sequence: CASSSTGSYGYTF.

The chain employs TRBV7-9 and TRBJ1-2; D gene uncertain. CDR1 is SEHNR and CDR2 is FQNEAQ in the germline V gene (reference sequence). Trimming removed 2 bases at V and 4 bases at J, with 8 bases between. This CDR3 contains 13 residues. CDR3 in amino acids: CASSLNQAYGYTF. CDR3 DNA sequence: TGTGCCAGCAGCTTAAACCAGGCCTATGGCTACACCTTC.